This T cell receptor (beta chain) was observed in a study of T cells after yellow fever vaccination. Study-wide points: One caveat is that FACS-sorted repertoires could contain abundant clonotypes contaminating from the bulk population.

Between the trimmed V and J ends, which lost 9 bases and 4 bases, there was a span of 34 bases. The CDR3 has 20 residues. Per germline, CDR1 SGHAT and CDR2 FQDESV (reference sequence). In regard to this clonotype: Antigen: not known.

Generation of TCR cDNA used 5'RACE template switching (which added a universal primer site and UMIs). In TCRdb, the 5' RACE reads were re-called with MiXCR into one record per CDR3 protein. The sample holds hundreds of thousands of distinct CDR3 sequences, less than 20% seen once. This material consisted of PBMCs, taken 5 days after the first yellow fever vaccination. The chain couples TRBV11-1 to TRBJ2-1; the D call may be TRBD1 or TRBD2 (5 bases each). This receptor was obtained from a man younger than 35 who received the YFV17D yellow fever vaccine. The CDR3 nucleotides read TGTGCCAGGAATCGGCTATTGGAGGCAGACAGCTCTCCTGGATACAATGAGCAGTTCTTC. Translation: CARNRLLEADSSPGYNEQFF.